Listed below are T cell receptor beta chains from one sample, sequenced in a study of blood T cell repertoires in COVID-19. Produced via immunoSEQ multiplex PCR; TCRdb's table is partial and in-frame only. The repertoire holds over 250,000 clones, 90% to 95% seen once, with about 2% in the top ten. The sequenced sample consisted of peripheral blood. These receptor sequences come from a woman aged 30 to 39 with COVID-19, enrolled during active disease. Both conserved end residues are part of each CDR3. The D gene is left open where the match is weak. Size is stated for part of the rows, as once, few or many counts, or as a class when the clone is expanded.

CDR3 DNA,CDR3 protein,V gene,clone size,D gene,J gene
TGTGCCAGCAGCTTATTCGGGGTGAACACCATATATTTT,CASSLFGVNTIYF,TRBV11-2,.,.,TRBJ1-3
TGTGCCAGCAGCGCGCATCGGAACACTGAAGCTTTCTTT,CASSAHRNTEAFF,TRBV7-6,.,.,TRBJ1-1
TGTGCCAGTAGTGGCGGGACAGGTGGCTACACCTTC,CASSGGTGGYTF,TRBV19,.,TRBD1,TRBJ1-2
TGTGCCACCAGCAGAGAAGCAAATCAGCCCCAGCATTTT,CATSREANQPQHF,TRBV15,.,.,TRBJ1-5
TGCAGCGTCATCCTGGACAGCAGGTCTGGAAACACCATATATTTT,CSVILDSRSGNTIYF,TRBV29-1,.,.,TRBJ1-3
TGTGCCAGCAGCCCACGGGATTCCTCCTACAATGAGCAGTTCTTC,CASSPRDSSYNEQFF,TRBV7-3,.,.,TRBJ2-1
TGTGCCAGCAGTCGGACTAGCGGGGTCTCCTACAATGAGCAGTTCTTC,CASSRTSGVSYNEQFF,TRBV11-2,.,TRBD2,TRBJ2-1
TGTGCCAGCAGTAAGACAGAGACGAACACCGGGGAGCTGTTTTTT,CASSKTETNTGELFF,TRBV6-5,once,.,TRBJ2-2
TGCGCCGCCCGGACAGCTTCCTACGAGCAGTACTTC,CAARTASYEQYF,TRBV10-2,few,.,TRBJ2-7
TGTGCCAGCAGACCTATAGCGGGCTTGTCCTACGAGCAGTACTTC,CASRPIAGLSYEQYF,TRBV2,.,TRBD2,TRBJ2-7
TGTGCCAGCAGTTTCCCCCGGACAGGGGGTTACAATGAGCAGTTCTTC,CASSFPRTGGYNEQFF,TRBV28,.,TRBD1,TRBJ2-1
TGCGCCAGCAGCTTGGCCGAACTAGCGGGAGTGGATGGGGAGCTGTTTTTT,CASSLAELAGVDGELFF,TRBV5-1,.,TRBD2,TRBJ2-2
TGTGCCAGCAGCGGTTCGGGACTAGCGAACACCGGGGAGCTGTTTTTT,CASSGSGLANTGELFF,TRBV7-9,.,TRBD2,TRBJ2-2
TGTGCCAGTAGTTTCGGACTAGCGGGAGGATCGCAGTACTTC,CASSFGLAGGSQYF,TRBV19,.,TRBD2,TRBJ2-7
TGTGCCAGCATCAAAGGACAGGGCGACACCGGGGAGCTGTTTTTT,CASIKGQGDTGELFF,TRBV2,.,TRBD1,TRBJ2-2
TGTGCCAGCAGCCAAGAGTGGACAGTAAACTATGGCTACACCTTC,CASSQEWTVNYGYTF,TRBV3-1/TRBV3-2,.,.,TRBJ1-2
TGTGCCAGCAGCCCGGACAGGGGGTCTAAGGGGGCCTATGGCTACACCTTC,CASSPDRGSKGAYGYTF,TRBV3-1/TRBV3-2,.,TRBD1,TRBJ1-2
TGTGCTAGTGGTTTGGCCCCTTACAATGAGCAGTTCTTC,CASGLAPYNEQFF,TRBV12-5,.,.,TRBJ2-1
TGTGCCAGCAGCGTAGAGGCAGGGTGGGGAGAGACCCAGTACTTC,CASSVEAGWGETQYF,TRBV9,.,.,TRBJ2-5
TGCGCCAGCAGCGTGGGGAATTCCCGGGAGGGCCAGAACGAGCAGTACTTC,CASSVGNSREGQNEQYF,TRBV5-1,.,TRBD2,TRBJ2-7
TGTGCCAGCAGCTTGATAGCGGGGGGCACAGATACGCAGTATTTT,CASSLIAGGTDTQYF,TRBV5-6,once,TRBD2,TRBJ2-3
TGTGCCAGCAGCTTAGATTCGGGTACTGAAGCTTTCTTT,CASSLDSGTEAFF,TRBV11-3,.,.,TRBJ1-1
TGTGCCTGGAGTGAAGAGACAACCGATGGAAACACCATATATTTT,CAWSEETTDGNTIYF,TRBV30,few,.,TRBJ1-3
TGTGCCTGGGAAAGACTAGCGGGTTTGGCCAATGAGCAGTTCTTC,CAWERLAGLANEQFF,TRBV30,.,TRBD2,TRBJ2-1
TGTGCCAGCAGTTCCCGGGACAGCCTCCGTAATCAGCCCCAGCATTTT,CASSSRDSLRNQPQHF,TRBV27,.,TRBD1,TRBJ1-5
TGTGCCAGCAGTCTCCTAGCGGGCCGGTACAATGAGCAGTTCTTC,CASSLLAGRYNEQFF,TRBV6-5,.,TRBD2,TRBJ2-1
TGCGCCAGCAGCCCCATTGGAGGCGGCGAGACCCAGTACTTC,CASSPIGGGETQYF,TRBV5-1,.,.,TRBJ2-5
TGCGCCAGCAGCTTTGATACCCGGCGGGACTCCTACGAGCAGTACTTC,CASSFDTRRDSYEQYF,TRBV5-1,.,.,TRBJ2-7
TGTGCCAGCAGCCTACCCTCGTGGAGGGGGAACACTGAAGCTTTCTTT,CASSLPSWRGNTEAFF,TRBV5-6,.,.,TRBJ1-1
TGTGCCAGCAGCGCCAGGGCTGCAACTAATGAAAAACTGTTTTTT,CASSARAATNEKLFF,TRBV27,.,.,TRBJ1-4
TGTGCCAGCAGTTTTAGCGGGCAGAACACCGGGGAGCTGTTTTTT,CASSFSGQNTGELFF,TRBV11-3,.,TRBD2,TRBJ2-2
TGTGCCAGCTCCTCGAGCACCTACAATGAGCAGTTCTTC,CASSSSTYNEQFF,TRBV6-5,.,.,TRBJ2-1
TGTGCCAGCAGCGTCGCGGCTAGCGGGAGAGAGACCCAGTACTTC,CASSVAASGRETQYF,TRBV9,.,TRBD2,TRBJ2-5
TGTGCCAGCAGCTCCGGGACAGGTCCCTACGAGCAGTACTTC,CASSSGTGPYEQYF,TRBV11-1,.,TRBD1,TRBJ2-7
TGTGCCTGGAGTCAAACTTGGACAGGGGGGACTGAAGCTTTCTTT,CAWSQTWTGGTEAFF,TRBV30,.,TRBD1,TRBJ1-1
TGTGCCAGCAGCTTGGCAGGGGGCTACAGCTCCTACAATGAGCAGTTCTTC,CASSLAGGYSSYNEQFF,TRBV5-4,.,TRBD1,TRBJ2-1
TGTGCCAGCAGCAGAGGGGTGGGGACAGGGGATCTCCTCTCTGGAAACACCATATATTTT,CASSRGVGTGDLLSGNTIYF,TRBV28,.,TRBD1,TRBJ1-3
TGTGCCCGGGGAGGCCGCTCTGGAAACACCATATATTTT,CARGGRSGNTIYF,TRBV19,few,.,TRBJ1-3
TGCGCCAGCAGCTTGGCCACAGGGGTCAACTATGGCTACACCTTC,CASSLATGVNYGYTF,TRBV5-1,.,TRBD1,TRBJ1-2
TGTGCCAGCAGTGATGGGGGGTCCAATGAGCAGTTCTTC,CASSDGGSNEQFF,TRBV6-4,.,.,TRBJ2-1
TGTGCCAGCAGCATTACTAGCGGGAGAAGGGATGAGCAGTTCTTC,CASSITSGRRDEQFF,TRBV11-1,few,TRBD2,TRBJ2-1
TGCGCCAGCAGTCTCGTTCTAGCCGGGACAGGGAACCGGACGGACTATGGCTACACCTTC,CASSLVLAGTGNRTDYGYTF,TRBV23-1,.,TRBD1,TRBJ1-2
TGTGCCAGCAGCTTAGTGCGACTATCCAACAATGAGCAGTTCTTC,CASSLVRLSNNEQFF,TRBV7-6,.,.,TRBJ2-1
TGTGCCAGCAGGTCGACAGGCAGCTCTGGAAACACCATATATTTT,CASRSTGSSGNTIYF,TRBV7-9,.,.,TRBJ1-3
TGTGCCGTCCACAGGGGTGGGAGGAACACTGAAGCTTTCTTT,CAVHRGGRNTEAFF,TRBV6-5,once,TRBD1,TRBJ1-1
TGTGCCAGCAGTCTATCAGGGGACAATCAGCCCCAGCATTTT,CASSLSGDNQPQHF,TRBV27,.,.,TRBJ1-5
TGTGCCAGCAGCTTAGATAACGGGAGGGTCCCCTACGAGCAGTACTTC,CASSLDNGRVPYEQYF,TRBV7-2,.,TRBD2,TRBJ2-7
TGTGCCAGTAGTATCTACAGGGGGGACACTGAAGCTTTCTTT,CASSIYRGDTEAFF,TRBV19,.,TRBD1,TRBJ1-1
TGCAGCGTTACTGGGGTTATACCCAATAGCGGAGATACGCAGTATTTT,CSVTGVIPNSGDTQYF,TRBV29-1,.,.,TRBJ2-3
TGTGCCAGCAGTGAACTAGGGGCAGGGGGGAATGGCTACACCTTC,CASSELGAGGNGYTF,TRBV6-1,.,TRBD1,TRBJ1-2